A selection of T cell receptor beta chains follows, all from one sample in a study of T cell clones after liver transplantation. The data were produced by immunoSEQ multiplex PCR, yet TCRdb's version contains in-frame clones alone and is incomplete. The sample lists around 51,000 clones, roughly nine tenths occurring once. The sequencing here drew on CD8+ T cells from blood, taken 12 months after liver transplant. The receptors shown here come from a human patient who received a liver transplant. Some of the T cells might come from the graft donor. Both conserved end residues are part of each CDR3. The order of the fields is J gene, V gene, D gene, CDR3 length, CDR3 DNA, CDR3 protein. D genes are given only for firm matches.

TRBJ2-2 TRBV6-1 TRBD1 15 TGTGCCAGCAGTGAGGGTCCCGGGACAGGGTGGGAGCTGTTTTTT CASSEGPGTGWELFF
TRBJ2-7 TRBV29-1 NA 17 TGCAGCGTTGGGCCCCTCACGAGGGGGGCTACTTACTACGAGCAGTACTTC CSVGPLTRGATYYEQYF
TRBJ1-1 TRBV27 NA 13 TGTGCCAGCAGTTTGGGCCGGGAGAGAGAAGCTTTCTTT CASSLGREREAFF
TRBJ1-5 TRBV6-1 NA 14 TGTGCCAGCAGTGGGTGGACGAGCAATCAGCCCCAGCATTTT CASSGWTSNQPQHF
TRBJ1-1 TRBV9 NA 17 TGTGCCAGCAGCGTAGGGGGCGGGGATGGTCTCGACACTGAAGCTTTCTTT CASSVGGGDGLDTEAFF
TRBJ1-2 TRBV29-1 NA 13 TGCAGCGTTGAATCCGGGGATCCCTATGGCTACACCTTC CSVESGDPYGYTF
TRBJ2-7 TRBV11-1 NA 14 TGTGCCAGCAGCCTTATCCGGGCGTCGCGCGAGCAGTACTTC CASSLIRASREQYF
TRBJ2-1 TRBV7-3 NA 14 TGTGCCAGCAGCTTACCAGGGTACCACAATGAGCAGTTCTTC CASSLPGYHNEQFF
TRBJ2-1 TRBV7-9 NA 15 TGTGCCAGCAGCTTCGCCGAGGGTTTACCCAATGAGCAGTTCTTC CASSFAEGLPNEQFF
TRBJ1-3 TRBV4-1 NA 18 TGCGCCAGCAGCCCCGGGAAATATCCGACAGGAGAGGGAGACACCATATATTTT CASSPGKYPTGEGDTIYF
TRBJ2-7 TRBV5-6 NA 14 TGTGCCAGCAGCTGGGGGAGTGGCACCTACGAGCAGTACTTC CASSWGSGTYEQYF
TRBJ1-5 TRBV7-3 NA 12 TGTGCCAGCAGCCCCAGGGATCAGCCCCAGCATTTT CASSPRDQPQHF
TRBJ2-7 TRBV7-9 NA 14 TGTGCCAGCAGCTTAGGAGAGAGCTCCTACGAGCAGTACTTC CASSLGESSYEQYF